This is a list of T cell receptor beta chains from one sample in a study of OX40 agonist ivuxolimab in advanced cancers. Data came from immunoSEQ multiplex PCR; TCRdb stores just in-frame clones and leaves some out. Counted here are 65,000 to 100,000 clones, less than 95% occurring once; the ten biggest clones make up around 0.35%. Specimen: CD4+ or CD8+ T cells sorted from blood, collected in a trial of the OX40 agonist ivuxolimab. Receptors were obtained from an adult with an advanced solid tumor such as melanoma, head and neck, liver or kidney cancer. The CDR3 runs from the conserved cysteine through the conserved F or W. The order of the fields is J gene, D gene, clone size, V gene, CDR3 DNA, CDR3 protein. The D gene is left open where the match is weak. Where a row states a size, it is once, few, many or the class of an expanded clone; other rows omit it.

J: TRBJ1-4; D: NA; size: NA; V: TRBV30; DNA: TGTGCCTCACCCCGGGACAATGAAAAACTGTTTTTT; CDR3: CASPRDNEKLFF
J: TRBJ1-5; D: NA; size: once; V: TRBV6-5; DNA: TGTGCCAGCAGTTACGTCGGTCAGCCCCAGCATTTT; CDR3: CASSYVGQPQHF
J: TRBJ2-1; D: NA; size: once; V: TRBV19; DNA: TGTGCCAGTAGTATGGTTTGGGGGAATGAGCAGTTCTTC; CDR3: CASSMVWGNEQFF
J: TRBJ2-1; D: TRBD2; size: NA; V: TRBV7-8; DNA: TGTGCCAGCAGCCCCCGGGGCGGGGGGGCGCACAATGAGCAGTTCTTC; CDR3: CASSPRGGGAHNEQFF
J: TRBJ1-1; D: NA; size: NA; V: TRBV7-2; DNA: TGTGCCAGCAGTTACATTCGACAGAACACTGAAGCTTTCTTT; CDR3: CASSYIRQNTEAFF
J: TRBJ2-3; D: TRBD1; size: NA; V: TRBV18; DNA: TGTGCCAGCTCAGTCGGACAGGTGCCAGATACGCAGTATTTT; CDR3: CASSVGQVPDTQYF
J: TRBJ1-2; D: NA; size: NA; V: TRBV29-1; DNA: TGCAGCGTTGAAGATAATCTTCCCTTCTATGGCTACACCTTC; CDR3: CSVEDNLPFYGYTF
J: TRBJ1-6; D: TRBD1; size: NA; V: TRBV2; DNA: TGTGCCAGCAGTGAGGGACAGTACTATAATTCACCCCTCCACTTT; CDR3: CASSEGQYYNSPLHF
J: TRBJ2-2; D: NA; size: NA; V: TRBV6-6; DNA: TGTGCCAGCAGTTACTTGGGGTCTGGTGGCGACGGGGAGCTGTTTTTT; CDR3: CASSYLGSGGDGELFF
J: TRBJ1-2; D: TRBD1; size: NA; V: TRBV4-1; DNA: TGCGCCAGCAGCCAACGGACAGGGAACCACACCTTC; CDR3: CASSQRTGNHTF
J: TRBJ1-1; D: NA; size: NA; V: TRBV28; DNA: TGTGCCAGCAGTTTTTCCCGGGGAGGGTCCACTGAAGCTTTCTTT; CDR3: CASSFSRGGSTEAFF
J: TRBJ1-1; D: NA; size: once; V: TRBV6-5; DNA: TGTGCCAGCAGTTCGGCCGGAGGGGGCACTGAAGCTTTCTTT; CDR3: CASSSAGGGTEAFF
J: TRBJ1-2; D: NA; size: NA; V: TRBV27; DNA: TGTGCCAGCAGTTCGTCTTCCGCAGGGAACTATGGCTACACCTTC; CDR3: CASSSSSAGNYGYTF
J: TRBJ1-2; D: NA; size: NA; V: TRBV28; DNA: TGTGCAACTGTGGCATCAAGGATTTATGGCTACACCTTC; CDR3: CATVASRIYGYTF
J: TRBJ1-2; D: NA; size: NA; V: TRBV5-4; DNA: TGTGCCAGCAGCTTGGGGGGCGCGAACTATGGCTACACCTTC; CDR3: CASSLGGANYGYTF
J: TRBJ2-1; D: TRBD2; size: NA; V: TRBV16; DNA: TGTGCCAGCAGCCAAAAGTGGCTAGCGGGGGATTCCTACAATGAGCAGTTCTTC; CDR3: CASSQKWLAGDSYNEQFF
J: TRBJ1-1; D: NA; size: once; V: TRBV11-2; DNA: TGTGCCAGCAGCTTGGGTAGGATGAACACTGAAGCTTTCTTT; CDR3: CASSLGRMNTEAFF
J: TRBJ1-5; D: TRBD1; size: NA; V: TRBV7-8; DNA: TGTGCCAGCAGCTTTAGGGCAGGGGGCTCCTATAGCAATCAGCCCCAGCATTTT; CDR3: CASSFRAGGSYSNQPQHF
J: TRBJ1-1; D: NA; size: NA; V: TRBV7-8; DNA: TGTGCCAGCAGCAAACAGGTGGGGGGCACTGAAGCTTTCTTT; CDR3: CASSKQVGGTEAFF
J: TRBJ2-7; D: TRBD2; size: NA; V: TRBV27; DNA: TGTGCCAGCAGTTCCCCCCTAGCGGGGAAATCCTACGAGCAGTACTTC; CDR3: CASSSPLAGKSYEQYF
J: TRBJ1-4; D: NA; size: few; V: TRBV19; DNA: TGTGCCAGTAGTATTCCACTGAAGGGTGAAAAACTGTTTTTT; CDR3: CASSIPLKGEKLFF
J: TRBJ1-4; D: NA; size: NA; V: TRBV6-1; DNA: TGTGCCAGCAGTGAAATGGTGGGGTCCGCCAATGAAAAACTGTTTTTT; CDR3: CASSEMVGSANEKLFF
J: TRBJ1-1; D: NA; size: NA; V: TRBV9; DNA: TGTGCCAGCAGTATCACAGAGACCACTGAAGCTTTCTTT; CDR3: CASSITETTEAFF
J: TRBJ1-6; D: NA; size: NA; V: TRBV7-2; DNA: TGTGCCAGCAGCTCATCGCGGGATTCACCCCTCCACTTT; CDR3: CASSSSRDSPLHF
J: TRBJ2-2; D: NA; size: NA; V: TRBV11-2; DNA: TGTGCCAGCAGACTTAACGCTAGGACCGGGGAGCTGTTTTTT; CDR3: CASRLNARTGELFF
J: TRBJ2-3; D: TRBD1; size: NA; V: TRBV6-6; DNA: TGTGCCAGCAGCTTTCCCTTGGGACAGGGGAATACGCAGTATTTT; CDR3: CASSFPLGQGNTQYF
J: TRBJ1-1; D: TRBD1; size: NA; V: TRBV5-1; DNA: TGCGCCAGCAGCATTCGACCGGGACAGGGGGCGAACACTGAAGCTTTCTTT; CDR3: CASSIRPGQGANTEAFF
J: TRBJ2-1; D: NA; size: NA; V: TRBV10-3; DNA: TGTGCCACTGGGGAGAACCCTTACAATGAGCAGTTCTTC; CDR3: CATGENPYNEQFF
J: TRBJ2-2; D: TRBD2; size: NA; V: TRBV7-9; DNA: TGTGCCAGCAGCCTGACTAGCGGGTCTAACACCGGGGAGCTGTTTTTT; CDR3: CASSLTSGSNTGELFF
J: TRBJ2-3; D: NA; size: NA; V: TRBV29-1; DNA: TGCAGCGTTTCAGGGGAAGATACGCAGTATTTT; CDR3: CSVSGEDTQYF
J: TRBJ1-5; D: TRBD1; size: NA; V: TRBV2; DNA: TGTGCCAGCAGTTCGGACAGGGGCCTTCAGCCCCAGCATTTT; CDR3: CASSSDRGLQPQHF
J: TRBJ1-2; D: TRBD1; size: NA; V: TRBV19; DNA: TGTGCCAGTACCCCTCGCGGACAGGGCGAAGCCTATGGCTACACCTTC; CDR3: CASTPRGQGEAYGYTF
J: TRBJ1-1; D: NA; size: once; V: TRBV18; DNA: TGTGCCAGCTCACCAGCGGGGACTGAAGCTTTCTTT; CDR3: CASSPAGTEAFF
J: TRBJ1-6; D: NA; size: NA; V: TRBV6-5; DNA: TGTGCCAGCAGCCCCAGGGTACCAGATTCACCCCTCCACTTT; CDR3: CASSPRVPDSPLHF
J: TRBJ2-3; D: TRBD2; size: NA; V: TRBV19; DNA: TGTGCCACCCAACATGGGACTAGCGGGGGGGATACGCAGTATTTT; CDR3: CATQHGTSGGDTQYF
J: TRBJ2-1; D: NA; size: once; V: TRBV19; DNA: TGTGCCAGTAGTACGGGGCTAATCGTATATGAGCAGTTCTTC; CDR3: CASSTGLIVYEQFF
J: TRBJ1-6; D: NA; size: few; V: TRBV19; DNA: TGTGCCAGTAGTATTAAAGATTCACCCCTCCACTTT; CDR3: CASSIKDSPLHF
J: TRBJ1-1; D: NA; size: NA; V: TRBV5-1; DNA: TGCGCCAGCAGCTTGGAGGGTGGGATGAACACTGAAGCTTTCTTT; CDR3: CASSLEGGMNTEAFF
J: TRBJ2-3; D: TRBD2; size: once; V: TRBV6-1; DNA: TGTGCCAGCAATGATTGCGGGGGGGCTGGAATTTGCACAGATACGCAGTATTTT; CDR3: CASNDCGGAGICTDTQYF
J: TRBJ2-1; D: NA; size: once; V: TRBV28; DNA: TGTGCCAGCAGAAAAACCCGGTCGGGGGCGAGGGATGAGCAGTTCTTC; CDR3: CASRKTRSGARDEQFF
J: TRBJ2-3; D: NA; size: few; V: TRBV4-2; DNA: TGTGCCAGCAGCCAGGGTACAGGATCCGATACGCAGTATTTT; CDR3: CASSQGTGSDTQYF
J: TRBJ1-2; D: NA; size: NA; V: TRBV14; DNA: TGTGCCAGCAGCTGGGACGACTGGTTTGGCAACTATGGCTACACCTTC; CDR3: CASSWDDWFGNYGYTF
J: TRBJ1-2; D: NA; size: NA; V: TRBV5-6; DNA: TGTGCCAGCAGCTTGAGCGAGTATGGCTACACCTTC; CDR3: CASSLSEYGYTF
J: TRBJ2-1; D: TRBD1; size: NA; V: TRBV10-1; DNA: TGCGCCAGCAGTGGAGAGACAGGGCAGGATGAGCAGTTCTTC; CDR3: CASSGETGQDEQFF
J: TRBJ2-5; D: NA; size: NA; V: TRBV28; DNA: TGTGCCAGCAGTTGGCAGGGTGGCGAGACCCAGTACTTC; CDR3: CASSWQGGETQYF
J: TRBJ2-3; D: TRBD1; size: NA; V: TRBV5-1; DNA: TGCGCCAGCAGCTTGGGTCAGGGGGCCTCAGATACGCAGTATTTT; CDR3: CASSLGQGASDTQYF
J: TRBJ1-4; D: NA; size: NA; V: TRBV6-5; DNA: TGTGCCAGCAGTTACGGGCCAGCGTCTAATGAAAAACTGTTTTTT; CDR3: CASSYGPASNEKLFF
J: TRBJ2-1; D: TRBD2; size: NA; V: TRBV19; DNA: TGTGCCAGTAGTATTAGACTAGCGAACAATGAGCAGTTCTTC; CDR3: CASSIRLANNEQFF
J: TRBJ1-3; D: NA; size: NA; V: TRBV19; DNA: TGTGCCAGTAGTCTGCCAGGCCCAAGGTCGCCCTCTGGAAACACCATATATTTT; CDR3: CASSLPGPRSPSGNTIYF
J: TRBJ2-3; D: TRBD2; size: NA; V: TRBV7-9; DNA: TGTGCCAGCAGCCGAGCGGGGGGGCCAGATACGCAGTATTTT; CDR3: CASSRAGGPDTQYF
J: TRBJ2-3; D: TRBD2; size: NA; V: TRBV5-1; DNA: TGCGCCAGCAGCTTAACTCGACTGGCGGGGGGCGAAGCAGATACGCAGTATTTT; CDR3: CASSLTRLAGGEADTQYF
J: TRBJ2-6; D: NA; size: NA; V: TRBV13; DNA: TGTGCCAGCAGCTGGAAGTTGGGGGGAGAGTCTGGGGCCAACGTCCTGACTTTC; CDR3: CASSWKLGGESGANVLTF
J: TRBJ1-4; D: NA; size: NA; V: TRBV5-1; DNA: TGCGCCAGCAGCCTGGGTCGGGGTACTAATGAAAAACTGTTTTTT; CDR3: CASSLGRGTNEKLFF
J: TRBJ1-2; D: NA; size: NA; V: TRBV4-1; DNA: TGCGCCAGCAGTCCAACTGGCCCGATCCCAAACTATGGCTACACCTTC; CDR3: CASSPTGPIPNYGYTF